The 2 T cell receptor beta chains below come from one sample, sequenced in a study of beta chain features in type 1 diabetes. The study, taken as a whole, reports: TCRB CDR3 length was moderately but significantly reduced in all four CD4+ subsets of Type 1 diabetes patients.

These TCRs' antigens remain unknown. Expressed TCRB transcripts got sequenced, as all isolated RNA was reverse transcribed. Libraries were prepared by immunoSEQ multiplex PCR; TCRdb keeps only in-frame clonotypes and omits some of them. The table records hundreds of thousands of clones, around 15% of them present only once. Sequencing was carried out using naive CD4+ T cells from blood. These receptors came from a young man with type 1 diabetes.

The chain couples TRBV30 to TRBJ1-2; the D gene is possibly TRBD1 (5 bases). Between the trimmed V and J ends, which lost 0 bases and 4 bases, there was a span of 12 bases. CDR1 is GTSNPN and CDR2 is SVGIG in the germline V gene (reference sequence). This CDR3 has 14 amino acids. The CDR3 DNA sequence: TGTGCCTGGAGTGTAATGATCGGGGCCTATGGCTACACCTTC. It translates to CAWSVMIGAYGYTF.

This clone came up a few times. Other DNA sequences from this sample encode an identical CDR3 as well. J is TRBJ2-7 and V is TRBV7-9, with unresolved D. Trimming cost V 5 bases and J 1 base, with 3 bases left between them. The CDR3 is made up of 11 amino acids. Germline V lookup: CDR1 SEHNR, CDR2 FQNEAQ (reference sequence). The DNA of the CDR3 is TGTGCCAGCAGCACATCCTACGAGCAGTACTTC. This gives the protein CASSTSYEQYF.